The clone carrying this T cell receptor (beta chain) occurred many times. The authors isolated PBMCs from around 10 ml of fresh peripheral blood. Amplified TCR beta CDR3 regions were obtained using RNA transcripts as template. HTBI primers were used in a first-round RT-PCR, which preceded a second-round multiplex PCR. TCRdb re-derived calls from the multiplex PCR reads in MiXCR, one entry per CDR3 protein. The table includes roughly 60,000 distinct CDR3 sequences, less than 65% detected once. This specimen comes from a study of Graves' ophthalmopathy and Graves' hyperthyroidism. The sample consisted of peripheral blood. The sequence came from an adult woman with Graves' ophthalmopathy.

CDR3 nucleotides: TGTGCCAGCAGTTACTCGACCAGCTCCTATAATTCACCCCTCCACTTT. Translating it yields CASSYSTSSYNSPLHF. The chain combines TRBV6-5 with TRBJ1-6; D gene unclear. Germline V gene lookup returns CDR1 MNHEY and CDR2 SVGAGI. V lost 0 bases, J lost 0 bases, and 6 bases lay in between. The CDR3 contains 16 residues.